This T cell receptor beta chain was captured by sequencing in a study of cytomegalovirus exposure and HLA in healthy donors. Study results and limitations: Upon later analysis, TCR association rates were observed to vary by HLA locus, being highest for DRB1 and lowest for HLA-C. An analysis was carried out at a later point. It showed that HLA-associated TCR beta chains were more clonally expanded than equally common non-associated chains. Most TCR beta V segments were productive about 87% or about 30% of the time in an earlier analysis.

Details on this clone: Antigen: not known.

PCR was performed using 60 Vbeta and 13 Jbeta primers. Sequencing was performed with immunoSEQ multiplex PCR; in TCRdb, only in-frame clones are kept and a portion is missing. The table records roughly 300,000 clones, roughly 88% of them present only once. Trimming left V 2 bases short and J 2 bases short, with 12 bases between. CDR1 is SGDLS and CDR2 is YYNGEE in the germline V gene. This CDR3 spans 15 amino acids. The specimen sequenced was PBMCs. The source is a man in his forties in good health and CMV-seropositive. V and J are TRBV9 and TRBJ2-3; D possibly corresponds to TRBD2 (6 bases). CDR3 in DNA: TGTGCCAGCAGCGTCGGAGGGGTCTCCACAGATACGCAGTATTTT. It yields the protein CASSVGGVSTDTQYF.